This TCR beta chain was recovered during a study of metastatic and nonmetastatic thyroid tumors. TCRdb redid the clone calls on the PCR reads using MiXCR. Found here are under 100,000 clones, less than 10% of them singletons; the top ten hold 8.8%. Nobody among the patients had been given any treatment before thyroid surgery. CDR1 and CDR2 from the germline V gene are LGHDT and YNNKEL (reference sequence). CDR3 length: 13 amino acids. Trimming left V 6 bases short and J 2 bases short, with 7 bases between. This clone was detected ten times or more. The material sequenced was blood. The clonotype comes from a female donor with papillary thyroid cancer or a benign thyroid nodule (not recorded which). Some clones in this sample may be carry-over from other donors' samples. The rearrangement uses TRBV3-1 and TRBJ2-2; D not certain. The CDR3 nucleotides read TGTGCCAGCAGAAAAGGTAACACCGGGGAGCTGTTTTTT. As protein: CASRKGNTGELFF.